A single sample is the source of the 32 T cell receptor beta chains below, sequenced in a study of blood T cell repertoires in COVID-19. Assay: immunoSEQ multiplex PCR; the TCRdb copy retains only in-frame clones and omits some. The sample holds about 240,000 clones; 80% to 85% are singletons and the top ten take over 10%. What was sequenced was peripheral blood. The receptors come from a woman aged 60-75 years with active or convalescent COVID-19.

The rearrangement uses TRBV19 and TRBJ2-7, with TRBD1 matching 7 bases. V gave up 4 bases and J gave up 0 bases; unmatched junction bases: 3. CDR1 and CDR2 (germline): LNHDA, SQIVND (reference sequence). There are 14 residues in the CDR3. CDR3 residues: CASSRTGPSYEQYF. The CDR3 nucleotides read TGTGCCAGTAGTAGGACAGGTCCCTCCTACGAGCAGTACTTC. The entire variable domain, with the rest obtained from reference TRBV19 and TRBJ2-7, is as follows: DGGITQSPKYLFRKEGQNVTLSCEQNLNHDAMYWYRQDPGQGLRLIYYSQIVNDFQKGDIAEGYSVSREKKESFPLTVTSAQKNPTAFYLCASSRTGPSYEQYFGPGTRLTVT.

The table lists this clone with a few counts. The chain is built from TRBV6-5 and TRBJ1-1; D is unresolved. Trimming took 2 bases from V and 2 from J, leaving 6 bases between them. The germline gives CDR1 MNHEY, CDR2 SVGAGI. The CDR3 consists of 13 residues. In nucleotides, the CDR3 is TGTGCCAGCAGTTACGAGTCTAACACTGAAGCTTTCTTT. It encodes CASSYESNTEAFF.

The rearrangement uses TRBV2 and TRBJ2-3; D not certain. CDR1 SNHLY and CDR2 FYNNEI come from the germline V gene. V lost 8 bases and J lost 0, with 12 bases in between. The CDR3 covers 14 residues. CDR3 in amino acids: CASRVVPSTDTQYF. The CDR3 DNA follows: TGTGCCAGCCGGGTCGTTCCTAGCACAGATACGCAGTATTTT.

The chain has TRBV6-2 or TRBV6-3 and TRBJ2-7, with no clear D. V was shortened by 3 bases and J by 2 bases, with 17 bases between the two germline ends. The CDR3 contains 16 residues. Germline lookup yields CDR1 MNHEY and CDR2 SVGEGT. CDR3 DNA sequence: TGTGCCAGCAGTTATTCCCACCCGACAACCACCTACGAGCAGTACTTC. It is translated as CASSYSHPTTTYEQYF.

The CDR3 reads CASRNHWEGEAFF. The CDR3 DNA sequence: TGTGCCAGCAGAAACCATTGGGAGGGCGAAGCTTTCTTT. The rearrangement links TRBV5-8 to TRBJ1-1, with unresolved D. V lost 5 bases and J 8 bases, leaving 16 bases between the germline ends. The CDR3 loop spans 13 amino acids. Germline CDR1 and CDR2: SGHTS and YDEGEE. Full variable domain (rest looked up from reference TRBV5-8 and TRBJ1-1): EAGVTQSPTHLIKTRGQQATLRCSPISGHTSVYWYQQALGLGLQFLLWYDEGEERNRGNFPPRFSGRQFPNYSSELNVNALELEDSALYLCASRNHWEGEAFFGQGTRLTVV.

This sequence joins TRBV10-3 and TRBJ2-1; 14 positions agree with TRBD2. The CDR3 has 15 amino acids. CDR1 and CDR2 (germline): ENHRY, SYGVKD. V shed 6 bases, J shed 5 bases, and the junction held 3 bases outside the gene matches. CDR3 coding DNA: TGTGCCATCAGCGGACTAGCGGGGGGTGACAATGAGCAGTTCTTC. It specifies CAISGLAGGDNEQFF.

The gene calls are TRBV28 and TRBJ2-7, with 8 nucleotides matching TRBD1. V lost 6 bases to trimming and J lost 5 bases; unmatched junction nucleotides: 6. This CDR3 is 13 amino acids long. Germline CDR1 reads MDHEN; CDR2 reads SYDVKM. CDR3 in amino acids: CASSLDRVNEQYF. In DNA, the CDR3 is TGTGCCAGCAGCCTGGACAGGGTCAACGAGCAGTACTTC.

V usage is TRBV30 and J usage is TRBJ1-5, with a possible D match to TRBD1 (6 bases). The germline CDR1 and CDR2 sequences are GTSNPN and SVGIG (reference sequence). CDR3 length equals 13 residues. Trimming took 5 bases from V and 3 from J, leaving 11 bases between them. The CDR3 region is CAWQTGPNQPQHF. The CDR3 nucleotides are TGTGCCTGGCAAACAGGGCCCAATCAGCCCCAGCATTTT.

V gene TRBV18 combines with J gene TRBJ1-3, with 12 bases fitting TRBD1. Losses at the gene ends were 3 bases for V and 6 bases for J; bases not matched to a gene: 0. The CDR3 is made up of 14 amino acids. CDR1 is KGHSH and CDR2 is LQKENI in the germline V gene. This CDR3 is CASSPGQGANTIYF. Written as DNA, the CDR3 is TGTGCCAGCTCACCGGGACAGGGGGCAAACACCATATATTTT.

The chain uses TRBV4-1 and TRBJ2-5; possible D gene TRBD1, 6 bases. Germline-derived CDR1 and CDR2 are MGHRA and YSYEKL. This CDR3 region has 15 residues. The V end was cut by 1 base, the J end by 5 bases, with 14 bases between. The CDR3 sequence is CASSQGPRGLETQYF. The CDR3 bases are TGCGCCAGCAGCCAAGGACCCAGGGGTTTGGAGACCCAGTACTTC.

The CDR3: CASSLGTRADTQYF. CDR3 coding DNA: TGTGCCAGCAGCCTGGGGACTAGGGCAGATACGCAGTATTTT. The rearrangement links TRBV7-8 to TRBJ2-3; TRBD2 matches 8 bases. Germline lookup yields CDR1 SGHVS and CDR2 FQNEAQ. Trimming cost V 5 bases and J 4 bases; bases outside gene matches: 5. This CDR3 is 14 amino acids long.

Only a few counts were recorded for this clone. CDR3 region: CASSQQSGSREHTF. The CDR3 DNA follows: TGCGCCAGCAGCCAACAATCGGGGTCTAGGGAACACACCTTC. The chain is built from TRBV5-1 and TRBJ1-2; D remains ambiguous. This CDR3 is 14 amino acids long. CDR1 SGHRS and CDR2 YFSETQ come from the germline V gene. Trimming stripped 4 bases from V and 12 bases from J, with 22 bases between.

The CDR3 sequence is CAISDQGGQTGYGYTF. In DNA form, the CDR3 reads TGTGCCATCAGTGACCAAGGGGGACAGACAGGGTATGGCTACACCTTC. This chain links TRBV10-3 with TRBJ1-2; 7 bases match TRBD1. The J segment lost 5 bases and the V segment lost 3 bases, leaving 12 bases of the junction unmatched. CDR3 length: 16 amino acids. Per the germline V gene, CDR1 is ENHRY and CDR2 is SYGVKD.

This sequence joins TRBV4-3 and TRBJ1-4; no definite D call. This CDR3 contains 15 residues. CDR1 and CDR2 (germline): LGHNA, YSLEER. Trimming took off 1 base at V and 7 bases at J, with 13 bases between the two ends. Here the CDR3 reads CASSQVGDGGEKLFF. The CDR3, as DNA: TGCGCCAGCAGCCAAGTAGGAGACGGTGGTGAAAAACTGTTTTTT.

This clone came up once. The CDR3 nucleotides read TGTGCCAGCAGCTTGACGACAGGGGGAGTATACGAGCAGTACTTC. Translating it yields CASSLTTGGVYEQYF. This rearrangement joins TRBV5-5 to TRBJ2-7; 9 bases line up with TRBD1. The CDR3 has 15 amino acids. V shed 1 base and J 4 bases; nucleotides not matched to a gene: 6. The germline V gene encodes CDR1 SGHKS and CDR2 YYEKEE (reference sequence).

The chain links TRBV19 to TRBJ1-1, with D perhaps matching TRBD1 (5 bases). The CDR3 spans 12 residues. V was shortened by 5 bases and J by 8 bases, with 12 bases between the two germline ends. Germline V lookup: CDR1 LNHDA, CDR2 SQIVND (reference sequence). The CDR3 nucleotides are TGTGCCAGTAGTTCCCGGACACAGGAAGCTTTCTTT. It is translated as CASSSRTQEAFF.

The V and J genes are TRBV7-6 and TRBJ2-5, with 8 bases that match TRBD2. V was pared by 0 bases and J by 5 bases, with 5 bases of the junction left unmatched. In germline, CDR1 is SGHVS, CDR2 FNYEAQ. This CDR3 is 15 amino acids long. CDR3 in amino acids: CASSLAPTGGETQYF. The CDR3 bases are TGTGCCAGCAGCTTAGCGCCGACGGGGGGGGAGACCCAGTACTTC.

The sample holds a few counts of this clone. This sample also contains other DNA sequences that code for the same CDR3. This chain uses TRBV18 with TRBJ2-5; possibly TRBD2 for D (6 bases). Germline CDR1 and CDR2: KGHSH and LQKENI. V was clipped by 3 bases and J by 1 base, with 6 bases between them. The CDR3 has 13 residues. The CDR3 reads CASSPGLQETQYF. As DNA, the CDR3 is TGTGCCAGCTCACCGGGACTCCAAGAGACCCAGTACTTC.

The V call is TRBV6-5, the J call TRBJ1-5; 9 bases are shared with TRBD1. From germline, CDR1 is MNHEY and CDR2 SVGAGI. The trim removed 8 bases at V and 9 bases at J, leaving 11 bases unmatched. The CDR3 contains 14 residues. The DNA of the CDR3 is TGTGCCAGCGAAAGGGACAGGGACGATCCGCCCCAGCATTTT. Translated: CASERDRDDPPQHF.

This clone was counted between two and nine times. The CDR3 region is CASSLTGWVEAFF. CDR3 nucleotide sequence: TGTGCCAGCAGCTTAACAGGATGGGTGGAGGCTTTCTTT. The V and J genes are TRBV7-2 and TRBJ1-1; possible D gene TRBD1, 5 bases. Trimming pared 2 bases from V and 11 bases from J, leaving 15 bases between. The CDR3 contains 13 residues. Germline V lookup: CDR1 SGHTA, CDR2 FQGNSA.

As DNA, the CDR3 is TGTGCCAGCAGCCAAGATCCGGGTTCCCTAGATACGCAGTATTTT. Translated, it gives CASSQDPGSLDTQYF. The J gene is TRBJ2-3, the V gene TRBV3-1 (or the pseudogene TRBV3-2); unclear D gene. The V gene lost 0 bases and the J gene lost 5 bases, with 12 bases spanning the gap. This CDR3 has 15 amino acids. Germline V gene lookup returns CDR1 LGHDT and CDR2 YNNKEL (reference sequence).

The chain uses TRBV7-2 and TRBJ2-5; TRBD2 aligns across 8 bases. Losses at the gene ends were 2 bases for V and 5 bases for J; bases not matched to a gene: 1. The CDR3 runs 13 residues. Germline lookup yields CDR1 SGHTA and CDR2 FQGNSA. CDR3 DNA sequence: TGTGCCAGCAGCTTAAGACTAGCGGAGACCCAGTACTTC. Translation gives CASSLRLAETQYF.

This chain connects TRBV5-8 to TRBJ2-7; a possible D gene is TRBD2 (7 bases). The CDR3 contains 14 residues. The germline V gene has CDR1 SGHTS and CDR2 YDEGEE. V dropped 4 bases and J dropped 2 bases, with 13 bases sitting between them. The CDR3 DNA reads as TGTGCCAGCAGCCGTATGGGGGGGCCCTACGAGCAGTACTTC. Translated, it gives CASSRMGGPYEQYF. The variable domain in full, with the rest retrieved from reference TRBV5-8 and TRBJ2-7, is EAGVTQSPTHLIKTRGQQATLRCSPISGHTSVYWYQQALGLGLQFLLWYDEGEERNRGNFPPRFSGRQFPNYSSELNVNALELEDSALYLCASSRMGGPYEQYFGPGTRLTVT.

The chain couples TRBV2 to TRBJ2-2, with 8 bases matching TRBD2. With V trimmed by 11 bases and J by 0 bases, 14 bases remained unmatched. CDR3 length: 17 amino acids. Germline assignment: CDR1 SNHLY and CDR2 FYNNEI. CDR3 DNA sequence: TGTGCCGGTAGATCGGAGGCGGGGGGCACGAACACCGGGGAGCTGTTTTTT. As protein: CAGRSEAGGTNTGELFF.

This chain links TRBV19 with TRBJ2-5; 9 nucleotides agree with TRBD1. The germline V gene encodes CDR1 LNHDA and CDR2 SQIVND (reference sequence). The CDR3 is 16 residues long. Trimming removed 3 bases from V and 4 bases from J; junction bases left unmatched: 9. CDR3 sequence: CASSITPGQGVETQYF. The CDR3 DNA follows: TGTGCCAGTAGTATCACCCCGGGACAGGGTGTAGAGACCCAGTACTTC. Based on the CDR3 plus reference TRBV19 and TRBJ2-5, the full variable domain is DGGITQSPKYLFRKEGQNVTLSCEQNLNHDAMYWYRQDPGQGLRLIYYSQIVNDFQKGDIAEGYSVSREKKESFPLTVTSAQKNPTAFYLCASSITPGQGVETQYFGPGTRLLVL.

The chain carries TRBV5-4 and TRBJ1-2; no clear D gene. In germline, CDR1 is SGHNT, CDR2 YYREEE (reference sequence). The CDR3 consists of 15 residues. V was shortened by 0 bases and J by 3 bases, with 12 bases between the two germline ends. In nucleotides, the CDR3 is TGTGCCAGCAGCTTGGGAGGTCAGGACTACTATGGCTACACCTTC. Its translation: CASSLGGQDYYGYTF.

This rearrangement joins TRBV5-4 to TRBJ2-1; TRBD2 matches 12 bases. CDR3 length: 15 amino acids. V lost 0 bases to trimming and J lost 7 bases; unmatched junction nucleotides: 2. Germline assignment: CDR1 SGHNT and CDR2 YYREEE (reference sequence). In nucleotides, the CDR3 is TGTGCCAGCAGCTTGGCACTAGCGGGGGGTAATGAGCAGTTCTTC. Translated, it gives CASSLALAGGNEQFF.

Written as DNA, the CDR3 is TGTGCCAGCAGTCAAAATTGGGGGGATCAGCCCCAGCATTTT. Amino acid sequence: CASSQNWGDQPQHF. The V gene is TRBV3-1 (or the pseudogene TRBV3-2), the J gene TRBJ1-5, with D perhaps matching TRBD1 (5 bases). CDR1 is LGHDT, CDR2 YNNKEL, per germline (reference sequence). V was trimmed by 6 bases and J by 5 bases, leaving 14 bases between them. There are 14 residues in the CDR3.

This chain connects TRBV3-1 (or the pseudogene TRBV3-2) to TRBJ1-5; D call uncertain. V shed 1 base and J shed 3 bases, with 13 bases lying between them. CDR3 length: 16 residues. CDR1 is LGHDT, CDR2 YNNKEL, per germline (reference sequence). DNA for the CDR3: TGTGCCAGCAGCCAAGGAGTTTACCCCCCCAATCAGCCCCAGCATTTT. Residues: CASSQGVYPPNQPQHF.

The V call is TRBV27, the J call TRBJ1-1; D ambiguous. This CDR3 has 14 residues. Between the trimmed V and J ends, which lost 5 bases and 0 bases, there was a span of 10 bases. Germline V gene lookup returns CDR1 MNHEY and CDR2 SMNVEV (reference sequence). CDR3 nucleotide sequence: TGTGCCAGCAGTGCGACACTTCTGAACACTGAAGCTTTCTTT. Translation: CASSATLLNTEAFF.

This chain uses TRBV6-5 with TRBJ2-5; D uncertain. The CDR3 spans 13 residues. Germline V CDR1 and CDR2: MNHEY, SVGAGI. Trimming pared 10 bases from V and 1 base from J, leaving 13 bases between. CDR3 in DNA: TGTGCCACCCTATTCGATAGCCAAGAGACCCAGTACTTC. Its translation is CATLFDSQETQYF.

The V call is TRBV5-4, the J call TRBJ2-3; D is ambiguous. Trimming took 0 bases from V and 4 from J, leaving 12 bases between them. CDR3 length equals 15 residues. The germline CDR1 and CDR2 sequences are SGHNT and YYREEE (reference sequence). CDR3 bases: TGTGCCAGCAGCTTGGGCCCTAGTACGGCAGATACGCAGTATTTT. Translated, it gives CASSLGPSTADTQYF.